Following are 25 T cell receptor beta chains from one sample sequenced in a study of molecular identifiers for immune sequencing clone quantification. TCRdb independently ran MiXCR on the PCR reads; one entry per CDR3 protein. The data show a few hundred thousand distinct CDR3 sequences, over 20% seen once. Sequenced: naive CD8+ T cells from blood, with Jurkat cell RNA spiked in. The sample's subset: FACS-sorted CD8+CD4-CCR7+CD45RA+ naive T cells. Receptors were obtained from a human donor in good health. Some libraries in this study had Jurkat cell RNA spiked in.

V gene TRBV11-3 combines with J gene TRBJ2-3, with D unresolved. Germline CDR1 is SGHNT and CDR2 is YENEEA. V shed 2 bases and J shed 4 bases, with 7 bases lying between them. This CDR3 region has 13 residues. The CDR3 DNA reads as TGTGCCAGCAGCTTATCGACTGCAGATACGCAGTATTTT. Translated, it gives CASSLSTADTQYF.

This rearrangement joins TRBV12-3 or TRBV12-4 to TRBJ2-1, with a possible D match to TRBD2 (5 bases). Between the trimmed V and J ends, which lost 6 bases and 10 bases, there was a span of 22 bases. The CDR3 has 15 amino acids. The CDR3 nucleotides are TGTGCCAGCAGCCCCACCGGACCGGAGGTTCGAGAGCAGTTCTTC. Protein: CASSPTGPEVREQFF.

In its sample, this clonotype was seen many times. The chain uses TRBV15 and TRBJ1-1, with a tentative D call TRBD1 (5 bases). The CDR3 has 14 amino acids. The V end was cut by 1 base, the J end by 7 bases, with 13 bases between. From germline, CDR1 is LNHNV and CDR2 YYDKDF (reference sequence). As DNA, the CDR3 is TGTGCCACCAGCAGAGTGGGGGAAGAGAGTGAAGCTTTCTTT. It encodes CATSRVGEESEAFF.

As for this clonotype: A much larger clone lies one base from this, so it may be a read error. The V call is TRBV20-1, the J call TRBJ2-7, with 8 positions matching TRBD2. The CDR3 has 16 amino acids. The V and J ends lost 0 bases and 4 bases, in that order; junction bases with no gene match: 11. CDR1 and CDR2 from the germline V gene are DFQATT and SNEGSKA (reference sequence). The CDR3 is CSARDVRGSGVYEQYF. DNA for the CDR3: TGCAGTGCTAGAGACGTCCGGGGTAGCGGGGTATACGAGCAGTACTTC.

A note on this clonotype: Being one base from a much bigger clone, this may be a read error. The V gene is TRBV24-1, the J gene TRBJ2-2; D is possibly TRBD1 or TRBD2 (5 bases each). Germline V gives CDR1 KGHDR, CDR2 SFDVKD. V was pared by 3 bases and J by 9 bases, with 16 bases between. The CDR3 is made up of 15 amino acids. The CDR3 DNA reads TGTGCCACCAGTGATCCGGGCGAGGGGCCTAGGGAGCTGTTTTTT. Its protein product is CATSDPGEGPRELFF.

The chain couples TRBV6-5 to TRBJ2-5, with D possibly matching TRBD2 (5 bases). Germline V gene sequence: CDR1 MNHEY, CDR2 SVGAGI. The ends were cut back, 2 bases at V and 5 bases at J, with 12 bases in the middle. This CDR3 contains 14 residues. CDR3 amino acids: CASSYTRVVETQYF. DNA of the CDR3: TGTGCCAGCAGTTACACGAGGGTTGTCGAGACCCAGTACTTC.

As concerns this clonotype: Since a much larger clone is just one base distant, this may be a read error. This chain links TRBV28 with TRBJ2-5; 9 bases align to TRBD2. Trimming took 6 bases from V and 2 from J; bases not matched to a gene: 13. Looked up from germline, CDR1 is MDHEN and CDR2 is SYDVKM. The CDR3 sequence is 17 residues long. The CDR3 is CASSIQEGAGGQETQYF. The DNA for the CDR3 is TGTGCCAGCAGCATCCAGGAAGGGGCGGGAGGGCAAGAGACCCAGTACTTC. The variable domain in full, completed from reference TRBV28 and TRBJ2-5, reads DVKVTQSSRYLVKRTGEKVFLECVQDMDHENMFWYRQDPGLGLRLIYFSYDVKMKEKGDIPEGYSVSREKKERFSLILESASTNQTSMYLCASSIQEGAGGQETQYFGPGTRLLVL.

The table lists this clonotype with a few counts. This sequence joins TRBV20-1 and TRBJ2-7; D unresolved. CDR1 and CDR2 from the germline V gene are DFQATT and SNEGSKA (reference sequence). The CDR3 has 11 amino acids. V was pared by 0 bases and J by 4 bases, with 4 bases between. CDR3 sequence reads: CSARDEYEQYF. The CDR3 bases are TGCAGTGCTAGAGATGAGTACGAGCAGTACTTC.

The count of this clonotype is one. The V gene is TRBV20-1, the J gene TRBJ2-7; 11 bases map to TRBD1. CDR3 length equals 17 residues. CDR1 is DFQATT and CDR2 is SNEGSKA in the germline V gene (reference sequence). V lost 4 bases to trimming and J lost 2 bases; unmatched junction nucleotides: 13. The CDR3 DNA reads TGCAGTGCTACGGTTTTTTCCTGGGACAGGGGGACCTACGAGCAGTACTTC. Its translation: CSATVFSWDRGTYEQYF.

The chain uses TRBV28 and TRBJ2-7; weak D call: TRBD1 (5 bases). CDR1 and CDR2 from the germline V gene are MDHEN and SYDVKM. There are 16 residues in the CDR3. Trimming stripped 6 bases from V and 3 bases from J, with 21 bases between. Here the CDR3 DNA reads TGTGCCAGCAGCAGCGACAGCAGTCAAATATTCTACGAGCAGTACTTC. Its protein product is CASSSDSSQIFYEQYF.

Ten or more counts support this clonotype. The chain carries TRBV6-6 and TRBJ1-5; D is undetermined. The CDR3 contains 14 residues. Germline V gene lookup returns CDR1 MNHNY and CDR2 SVGAGI (reference sequence). Between the trimmed V and J ends, which lost 5 bases and 2 bases, there was a span of 10 bases. In nucleotides, the CDR3 is TGTGCCAGCAGTCTTGACTTGGGCAATCAGCCCCAGCATTTT. As protein: CASSLDLGNQPQHF.

The chain carries TRBV4-3 and TRBJ2-7, with a possible D match to TRBD2 (5 bases). The CDR3 consists of 13 residues. V was trimmed by 4 bases and J by 6 bases, leaving 13 bases between them. The germline CDR1 and CDR2 sequences are LGHNA and YSLEER. The CDR3 region has the DNA TGCGCCAGCAGCCCAGGACTCTGGGGCGAGCAGTACTTC. It encodes CASSPGLWGEQYF.

In its sample, this clonotype was seen many times. CDR3 sequence (DNA): TGCAGTGCTAGGGGCCCCTACCAAGAGACCCAGTACTTC. It is translated as CSARGPYQETQYF. The chain links TRBV20-1 to TRBJ2-5, with D uncertain. CDR3 size: 13 residues. Trimming cost V 3 bases and J 0 bases, with 8 bases left between them. Germline assignment: CDR1 DFQATT and CDR2 SNEGSKA (reference sequence).

This clonotype showed up many times. J is TRBJ1-5 and V is TRBV21-1; no DNA check was done on the table's D call, TRBD1. TRBV21-1 has pseudogene status. There are 21 residues in the CDR3. The CDR3: CASSKYDRTATHGHSNQPQHF. The CDR3 bases are TGTGCCAGCAGCAAATATGATCGGACAGCCACACATGGGCATAGCAATCAGCCCCAGCATTTT.

Note on this clonotype: A read error is possible here, since a much larger clone lies one base away. The J gene is TRBJ2-5, the V gene TRBV7-9; possibly TRBD2 for D (5 bases). The CDR3 has 15 residues. In germline, CDR1 is SEHNR, CDR2 FQNEAQ (reference sequence). V dropped 5 bases and J dropped 4 bases, with 17 bases sitting between them. CDR3 protein: CASSMDSRNRETQYF. The CDR3 DNA reads as TGTGCCAGCAGCATGGACTCGCGGAATCGAGAGACCCAGTACTTC.

This clonotype was recorded a few times. CDR3 coding DNA: TGTGCCAGCTTCGGGGGATCTCGTACACCCCTCCACTTT. This translates into CASFGGSRTPLHF. V gene TRBV2 combines with J gene TRBJ1-6, with TRBD1 as a possible D gene (5 bases). The CDR3 extends over 13 amino acids. Germline CDR1 is SNHLY and CDR2 is FYNNEI. V lost 8 bases, J lost 11 bases, and 16 bases lay in between.

This clonotype was detected a few times. V and J are TRBV19 and TRBJ1-2, with D perhaps matching TRBD1 (6 bases). V shed 5 bases and J shed 8 bases, with 15 bases lying between them. The germline gives CDR1 LNHDA, CDR2 SQIVND (reference sequence). This CDR3 spans 13 amino acids. DNA for the CDR3: TGTGCCAGTAGTCTCAACTCAGGGGACGGCTACACCTTC. Translation gives CASSLNSGDGYTF.

In its sample, this clonotype was seen many times. V usage is TRBV5-1 and J usage is TRBJ1-5; possible D gene TRBD1, 5 bases. Germline CDR1 reads SGHRS; CDR2 reads YFSETQ. The CDR3 is 15 residues long. The germline V and J ends were trimmed by 0 bases and 4 bases, with 11 bases remaining between them. This chain's CDR3 is CASSLGSGGNQPQHF. The DNA for the CDR3 is TGCGCCAGCAGCTTGGGGAGCGGGGGGAATCAGCCCCAGCATTTT.

This clonotype has a single count. The chain employs TRBV5-8 and TRBJ2-5, with D possibly matching TRBD2 (6 bases). The V end was cut by 2 bases, the J end by 4 bases, with 12 bases between. The V gene's germline CDR1 is SGHTS and CDR2 YDEGEE. The CDR3 is 14 amino acids. CDR3 sequence (DNA): TGTGCCAGCAGCTTATCGGAGGGGAGAGAGACCCAGTACTTC. Protein: CASSLSEGRETQYF.

In its sample, this clonotype was seen many times. The genes are TRBV14 and TRBJ1-2; a possible D gene is TRBD1 (6 bases). From germline, CDR1 is SGHDN and CDR2 FVKESK. The CDR3 length is 13 residues. V was cut by 4 bases and J by 2 bases, with 8 bases left in between. The CDR3 nucleotides read TGTGCCAGCAGCCCCGGACAGAACTATGGCTACACCTTC. Translated: CASSPGQNYGYTF.

The CDR3 sequence is CASSAGAVELGQYF. CDR3 in DNA: TGTGCCAGCAGCGCGGGTGCTGTGGAATTGGGTCAGTACTTC. The genes are TRBV5-6 and TRBJ2-4, with D tentatively TRBD2 (5 bases). The CDR3 extends over 14 amino acids. Germline lookup yields CDR1 SGHDT and CDR2 YYEEEE. V was cut by 4 bases and J by 12 bases, with 20 bases left in between. The full variable domain, with the rest looked up from reference TRBV5-6 and TRBJ2-4, is DAGVTQSPTHLIKTRGQQVTLRCSPKSGHDTVSWYQQALGQGPQFIFQYYEEEERQRGNFPDRFSGHQFPNYSSELNVNALLLGDSALYLCASSAGAVELGQYFGAGTRLSVL.

Concerning this clonotype: A much larger clone is a single base away; this may be a read error. V gene TRBV5-1 combines with J gene TRBJ2-3, with 7 bases fitting TRBD1. From germline, CDR1 is SGHRS and CDR2 YFSETQ. The CDR3 is 16 residues long. V gave up 3 bases and J gave up 5 bases; unmatched junction bases: 12. The CDR3 reads CASSSDGSRGIDTQYF. The CDR3 DNA reads as TGCGCCAGCAGCTCGGATGGGAGCAGGGGGATAGATACGCAGTATTTT.

The table lists this clonotype with many counts. The V and J genes are TRBV20-1 and TRBJ1-5; 7 bases match TRBD1. The length of the CDR3 is 15 residues. V shed 4 bases and J 6 bases; nucleotides not matched to a gene: 12. Germline V gene sequence: CDR1 DFQATT, CDR2 SNEGSKA (reference sequence). CDR3 sequence reads: CSAKSDREFFQPQHF. DNA of the CDR3: TGCAGTGCTAAGTCAGACAGGGAGTTTTTTCAGCCCCAGCATTTT.

The J gene is TRBJ1-5, the V gene TRBV5-5, with D uncertain. The V gene's germline CDR1 is SGHKS and CDR2 YYEKEE (reference sequence). The length of the CDR3 is 15 residues. V was trimmed by 3 bases and J by 0 bases, leaving 10 bases between them. The CDR3 is CASSYGRVSNQPQHF. In DNA, the CDR3 is TGTGCCAGCAGCTACGGTCGGGTTAGCAATCAGCCCCAGCATTTT.

The CDR3 nucleotides read TGTGCCAGCAGTTACGTAGCGGGGGGGGATGAGCAGTTCTTC. Amino acids: CASSYVAGGDEQFF. The rearrangement uses TRBV6-5 and TRBJ2-1, with 11 bases lining up with TRBD2. Trimming cost V 2 bases and J 8 bases; bases outside gene matches: 2. The CDR3 extends over 14 amino acids. Germline V CDR1 and CDR2: MNHEY, SVGAGI.